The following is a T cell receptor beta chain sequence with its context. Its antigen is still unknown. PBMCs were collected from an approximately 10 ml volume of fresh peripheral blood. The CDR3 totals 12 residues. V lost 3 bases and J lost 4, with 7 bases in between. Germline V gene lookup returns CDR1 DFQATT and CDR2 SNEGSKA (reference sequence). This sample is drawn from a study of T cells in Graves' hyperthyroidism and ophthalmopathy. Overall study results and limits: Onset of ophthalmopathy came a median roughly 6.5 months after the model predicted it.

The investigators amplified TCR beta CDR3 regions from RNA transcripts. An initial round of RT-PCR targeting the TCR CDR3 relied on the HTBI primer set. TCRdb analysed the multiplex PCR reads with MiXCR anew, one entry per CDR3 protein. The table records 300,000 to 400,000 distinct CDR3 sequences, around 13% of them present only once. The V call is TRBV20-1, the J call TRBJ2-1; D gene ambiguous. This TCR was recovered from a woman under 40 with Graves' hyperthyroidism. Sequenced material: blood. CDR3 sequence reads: CSASVRYNEQFF. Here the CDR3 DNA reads TGCAGTGCTAGCGTCAGGTACAATGAGCAGTTCTTC.